This passage covers 25 T cell receptor beta chains from one sample sequenced in a study of beta chain features in type 1 diabetes. Reverse transcribing all isolated RNA meant expressed TCRB transcripts were sequenced. TCRdb's copy holds only in-frame clones and misses some; the assay was immunoSEQ multiplex PCR. In the table there are 37,000 or so clones, 49% of which are singletons. The sample consisted of central memory CD4+ T cells from blood. These receptors were obtained from a woman aged 18-29 years in good health.

This clone was found a few times. This chain joins TRBV6-1 and TRBJ2-7; 7 nucleotides align to TRBD1. V trimming: 5 bases; J trimming: 7 bases; junction bases outside the gene matches: 11. This CDR3 is built from 14 residues. Germline-derived CDR1 and CDR2 are MNHNS and SASEGT. This chain's CDR3 is CASSLTGDLGEQYF. The CDR3 DNA sequence: TGTGCCAGCAGTCTTACAGGGGATCTCGGTGAGCAGTACTTC.

This clone showed up just a few times. The chain has TRBV27 and TRBJ2-1, with 7 bases aligning to TRBD1. V was pared by 6 bases and J by 3 bases, with 11 bases of the junction left unmatched. The germline V gene encodes CDR1 MNHEY and CDR2 SMNVEV (reference sequence). This CDR3 region has 16 residues. DNA for the CDR3: TGTGCCAGCAGAACAGCCAGGGGGAATAACTACAATGAGCAGTTCTTC. Amino acid sequence: CASRTARGNNYNEQFF.

This clone was detected only a few times. The chain carries TRBV19 and TRBJ1-2; D may be TRBD1 (5 bases). V was shortened by 6 bases and J by 0 bases, with 11 bases between the two germline ends. Germline lookup yields CDR1 LNHDA and CDR2 SQIVND (reference sequence). The CDR3 spans 14 residues. DNA of the CDR3: TGTGCCAGTAGCCCAGGGAGGGCTAACTATGGCTACACCTTC. The encoded protein is CASSPGRANYGYTF.

The chain has TRBV29-1 and TRBJ2-7, with 9 nucleotides matching TRBD2. The CDR3 is 13 amino acids. Germline values: CDR1 SQVTM, CDR2 ANQGSEA. The CDR3 DNA reads as TGCAGTACTACGGCGGGAGGGTACGGCGAGCAGTACTTC. Translating it yields CSTTAGGYGEQYF.

The chain has TRBV7-9 and TRBJ2-1; 9 bases agree with TRBD1. V shed 0 bases and J 3 bases; nucleotides not matched to a gene: 6. Germline assignment: CDR1 SEHNR and CDR2 FQNEAQ (reference sequence). This CDR3 is 17 amino acids long. The DNA for the CDR3 is TGTGCCAGCAGCTTAGCCCCCGGGACAGGGTTCTACAATGAGCAGTTCTTC. Translating gives CASSLAPGTGFYNEQFF.

J is TRBJ1-4 and V is TRBV30; D might be TRBD1 (6 bases). CDR1 and CDR2 from the germline V gene are GTSNPN and SVGIG (reference sequence). V was clipped by 3 bases and J by 0 bases, with 14 bases between them. This CDR3 spans 16 amino acids. CDR3 sequence reads: CAWSLGGVATNEKLFF. The CDR3, as DNA: TGTGCCTGGAGCCTAGGGGGGGTTGCAACTAATGAAAAACTGTTTTTT.

J is TRBJ2-2 and V is TRBV5-4, with D possibly matching TRBD2 (6 bases). CDR3 length equals 15 residues. V was trimmed by 3 bases and J by 2 bases, leaving 11 bases between them. Per the germline V gene, CDR1 is SGHNT and CDR2 is YYREEE (reference sequence). CDR3 in amino acids: CASSWGVGNTGELFF. In nucleotides, the CDR3 is TGTGCCAGCAGCTGGGGGGTGGGAAACACCGGGGAGCTGTTTTTT.

The V and J genes are TRBV7-2 and TRBJ2-7, with 7 nucleotides matching TRBD2. V gave up 5 bases and J gave up 0 bases; unmatched junction bases: 4. The CDR3 spans 14 residues. The germline CDR1 and CDR2 sequences are SGHTA and FQGNSA. CDR3 region: CASSTSVTSYEQYF. For the CDR3, the DNA is TGTGCCAGCAGCACTAGCGTCACCTCCTACGAGCAGTACTTC.

This clone was detected a few times. V is TRBV19 and J is TRBJ2-7; 10 bases are shared with TRBD2. The CDR3 has 16 amino acids. After removal of 4 bases from V and 2 bases from J, the junction contained 8 bases not matched to a gene. CDR1 is LNHDA and CDR2 is SQIVND in the germline V gene (reference sequence). The CDR3 DNA reads as TGTGCCAGTAGTAAAACTAGCGGGGCGACTCCCTACGAGCAGTACTTC. It translates to CASSKTSGATPYEQYF. Full variable domain (missing parts from reference TRBV19 and TRBJ2-7): DGGITQSPKYLFRKEGQNVTLSCEQNLNHDAMYWYRQDPGQGLRLIYYSQIVNDFQKGDIAEGYSVSREKKESFPLTVTSAQKNPTAFYLCASSKTSGATPYEQYFGPGTRLTVT.

This chain connects TRBV5-1 to TRBJ2-1; TRBD2 agrees at 10 bases. This CDR3 spans 16 amino acids. J gave up 12 bases and V 0 bases, and 12 bases lay outside the gene matches. Germline CDR1 reads SGHRS; CDR2 reads YFSETQ. DNA of the CDR3: TGCGCCAGCAGCTTGGGGCAAAAAGCGGGAGGGCCATTGCAGTTCTTC. Amino acid sequence: CASSLGQKAGGPLQFF.

This clone has more than one count but fewer than ten. This chain links TRBV30 with TRBJ1-2, with unresolved D. Trimming left V 0 bases short and J 8 bases short, with 13 bases between. This CDR3 region has 13 residues. Germline V gives CDR1 GTSNPN, CDR2 SVGIG (reference sequence). This CDR3 reads CAWSVPPGGGYTF. The CDR3 bases are TGTGCCTGGAGTGTACCCCCGGGTGGGGGCTACACCTTC. Full variable domain (remainder filled in from reference TRBV30 and TRBJ1-2): SQTIHQWPATLVQPVGSPLSLECTVEGTSNPNLYWYRQAAGRGLQLLFYSVGIGQISSEVPQNLSASRPQDRQFILSSKKLLLSDSGFYLCAWSVPPGGGYTFGSGTRLTVV.

The V call is TRBV10-2, the J call TRBJ2-5; 8 bases line up with TRBD2. CDR1 is WSHSY, CDR2 SAAADI, per germline. The CDR3 has 14 residues. The junction had 5 bases not matched to a gene; V was cut back by 7 bases and J by 1 base. The CDR3 nucleotides read TGCGCCAGCACCGGACTAGCTAGCCAAGAGACCCAGTACTTC. This translates into CASTGLASQETQYF.

This sequence joins TRBV29-1 and TRBJ1-1; tentatively, D is TRBD1 (5 bases). Germline V gene sequence: CDR1 SQVTM, CDR2 ANQGSEA. The germline V and J ends were trimmed by 7 bases and 2 bases, with 17 bases remaining between them. The CDR3 spans 14 residues. The CDR3 sequence is CSAYGTGENTEAFF. The CDR3 nucleotides are TGCAGCGCTTACGGGACGGGAGAAAACACTGAAGCTTTCTTT.

The chain is built from TRBV6-5 and TRBJ2-7; maybe TRBD1 (7 bases). The CDR3 consists of 14 residues. V was pared by 5 bases and J by 1 base, with 12 bases between. CDR1 and CDR2 from the germline V gene are MNHEY and SVGAGI. CDR3 nucleotide sequence: TGTGCCAGCAGTAGGGGGGACAGATCCTACGAGCAGTACTTC. Protein sequence: CASSRGDRSYEQYF.

The chain is built from TRBV6-6 and TRBJ1-1, with a tentative D call TRBD1 (5 bases). The length of the CDR3 is 14 residues. Trimming took 6 bases from V and 3 from J, leaving 14 bases between them. Looked up from germline, CDR1 is MNHNY and CDR2 is SVGAGI (reference sequence). CDR3 residues: CASSPRGGDTEAFF. CDR3 DNA sequence: TGTGCCAGCAGCCCCCGTGGAGGGGACACTGAAGCTTTCTTT.

The V and J genes are TRBV30 and TRBJ2-7; 10 nucleotides align to TRBD1. This CDR3 comprises 16 residues. The trim removed 6 bases at V and 3 bases at J, leaving 14 bases unmatched. Germline CDR1 reads GTSNPN; CDR2 reads SVGIG (reference sequence). The CDR3 is CACRPRAGTGDYEQYF. CDR3 sequence (DNA): TGTGCCTGCAGACCCCGGGCCGGGACAGGGGACTACGAGCAGTACTTC.

V usage is TRBV5-5 and J usage is TRBJ2-3, with D maybe TRBD1 (6 bases). The V gene's germline CDR1 is SGHKS and CDR2 YYEKEE (reference sequence). This CDR3 has 13 residues. V was trimmed by 6 bases and J by 2 bases, leaving 10 bases between them. CDR3: CASNPGDTDTQYF. Here the CDR3 DNA reads TGTGCCAGCAACCCAGGGGACACAGATACGCAGTATTTT.

This clone has only a few counts. The chain employs TRBV2 and TRBJ2-7; 11 bases are shared with TRBD2. There are 15 residues in the CDR3. Germline trimming cut 3 bases from V and 5 bases from J; bases unmatched to any gene: 6. CDR1 SNHLY and CDR2 FYNNEI come from the germline V gene. The CDR3 DNA reads TGTGCCAGCAGTGAGTCGGCACTAGCGGGAGACGAGCAGTACTTC. Translation: CASSESALAGDEQYF.

The chain links TRBV28 to TRBJ2-7; no reliable D call. CDR3 length equals 13 residues. Trimming pared 0 bases from V and 2 bases from J, leaving 5 bases between. CDR1 MDHEN and CDR2 SYDVKM come from the germline V gene. The CDR3 here is CASSLWSTYEQYF. CDR3 sequence (DNA): TGTGCCAGCAGTTTATGGTCCACCTACGAGCAGTACTTC.

The chain combines TRBV2 with TRBJ2-2, with D possibly matching TRBD2 (5 bases). V was clipped by 6 bases and J by 4 bases, with 12 bases between them. The CDR3 length is 14 residues. The germline V gene encodes CDR1 SNHLY and CDR2 FYNNEI. The CDR3 spells CASRGSRVTGELFF. The CDR3 DNA sequence: TGTGCCAGCAGGGGGTCGCGGGTCACCGGGGAGCTGTTTTTT.

The chain links TRBV6-1 to TRBJ2-2; D may be TRBD1 (6 bases). The germline V and J ends were trimmed by 4 bases and 4 bases, with 13 bases remaining between them. CDR3 length: 15 residues. Per germline, CDR1 MNHNS and CDR2 SASEGT. The CDR3: CASSASQGFTGELFF. The DNA of the CDR3 is TGTGCCAGCAGTGCGTCGCAGGGGTTCACCGGGGAGCTGTTTTTT.

This clone has just a few counts. This rearrangement joins TRBV4-1 to TRBJ2-2, with TRBD1 matching 8 bases. Losses at the gene ends were 3 bases for V and 6 bases for J; bases not matched to a gene: 9. This CDR3 has 16 residues. CDR1 is MGHRA, CDR2 YSYEKL, per germline. CDR3 bases: TGCGCCAGCAGCCACTCCTCGACAGGGGTTTCCGGGGAGCTGTTTTTT. This codes for CASSHSSTGVSGELFF.

The chain links TRBV27 to TRBJ1-2; D perhaps matches TRBD1 (5 bases). The CDR3 sequence is 15 residues long. Germline loops: CDR1 MNHEY, CDR2 SMNVEV (reference sequence). Trimming took 5 bases from V and 5 from J, leaving 18 bases between them. Here the CDR3 reads CASSAVGGTGYGYTF. CDR3 sequence (DNA): TGTGCCAGCAGTGCCGTGGGGGGGACGGGTTATGGCTACACCTTC.

The chain has TRBV6-1 and TRBJ1-3, with TRBD1 identical over 10 bases. Looked up from germline, CDR1 is MNHNS and CDR2 is SASEGT. This CDR3 is 16 amino acids long. V lost 3 bases, J lost 6 bases, and 8 bases stayed unmatched. In DNA form, the CDR3 reads TGTGCCAGCAGTGAGATCGGGACAGGGGTATCAAACACCATATATTTT. Translating it yields CASSEIGTGVSNTIYF.

The rearrangement joins TRBV15 to TRBJ2-2; 9 bases are a match to TRBD2. Germline V gene data show CDR1 as LNHNV and CDR2 as YYDKDF (reference sequence). The CDR3 spans 18 residues. J gave up 1 base and V 0 bases, and 6 bases lay outside the gene matches. CDR3 DNA: TGTGCCACCAGCAGAGATCCAGCGGGGGGCTTGAACACCGGGGAGCTGTTTTTT. Translation gives CATSRDPAGGLNTGELFF. The full variable domain, in which reference TRBV15 and TRBJ2-2 provide the parts outside the CDR3, is DAMVIQNPRYQVTQFGKPVTLSCSQTLNHNVMYWYQQKSSQAPKLLFHYYDKDFNNEADTPDNFQSRRPNTSFCFLDIRSPGLGDTAMYLCATSRDPAGGLNTGELFFGEGSRLTVL.